This T cell receptor beta chain was recovered during a study of OX40 agonist ivuxolimab in advanced cancers. This CDR3 comprises 16 residues. The protocol was immunoSEQ multiplex PCR, while the TCRdb copy is restricted to in-frame clones and leaves out a portion. The data contain under 150,000 clones, about nine tenths of them singletons. The sample here was CD4+ or CD8+ T cells sorted from blood, taken in a trial of the OX40 agonist ivuxolimab. The chain carries TRBV21-1 and TRBJ2-2. TRBV21-1 constitutes a pseudogene. This sequence was found in an adult with an advanced solid tumor such as melanoma, head and neck, liver or kidney cancer. CDR3 DNA sequence: TGTGCCAGCAGCAAAGCCGGTGGCACAAACACCGGGGAGCTGTTTTTT. It codes for CASSKAGGTNTGELFF.